The clone carrying this T cell receptor beta chain was found a few times. The sample's time point: newly diagnosed GD, antithyroid drugs for less than 3 months. Construction of the TCR library relied on RNA isolated from PBMCs. The record originates from a study of regulatory T cells in long-lasting Graves disease. Relying on iRepertoire HTBI primers and Arm-PCR of CDR3 regions, the team built TCR beta libraries. TCRdb used MiXCR to reprocess the multiplex PCR reads, holding one entry per CDR3 protein. The sample includes fewer than 500,000 distinct CDR3 sequences, under 20% seen only once; the top ten take 9% to 15%. Trimming removed 6 bases from V and 5 bases from J, with 17 bases in between. The CDR3 covers 14 residues. Germline assignment: CDR1 SEHNR and CDR2 FQNEAQ (reference sequence). These same records also appear under a second study, on T cells in Graves' hyperthyroidism and ophthalmopathy.

The clonotype comes from a middle-aged man with Graves disease. Sample: peripheral blood mononuclear cells (PBMCs), taken at new diagnosis, from a patient treated with antithyroid drugs. The genes are TRBV7-9 and TRBJ2-7; D not certain. The chain's CDR3 is CASSVDGMSHEQYF. The CDR3 bases are TGTGCCAGCAGTGTCGATGGGATGAGTCACGAGCAGTACTTC. Drawing the rest from reference TRBV7-9 and TRBJ2-7, the complete variable domain is DTGVSQNPRHKITKRGQNVTFRCDPISEHNRLYWYRQTLGQGPEFLTYFQNEAQLEKSRLLSDRFSAERPKGSFSTLEIQRTEQGDSAMYLCASSVDGMSHEQYFGPGTRLTVT.